Listed here are 4 T cell receptor beta chains from one sample, sequenced in a study of cytomegalovirus exposure and HLA in healthy donors. The method was immunoSEQ multiplex PCR; TCRdb's version includes in-frame clones alone and lacks a portion of them. The top ten clones hold just under 3% of a sample with approximately 140,000 clones, less than 90% of them seen once. The sequenced sample was PBMCs. The receptors shown here come from a man between 18 and 35 years old in good health and CMV-seronegative.

The chain recombines TRBV19 with TRBJ2-2; 11 bases agree with TRBD2. Germline V gene lookup returns CDR1 LNHDA and CDR2 SQIVND (reference sequence). This CDR3 contains 14 residues. V shed 9 bases, J shed 1 base, and the junction held 1 base outside the gene matches. Written as DNA, the CDR3 is TGTGCCAGCGGGACTAGCGGGAACACCGGGGAGCTGTTTTTT. This codes for CASGTSGNTGELFF.

V and J are TRBV7-8 and TRBJ1-2; tentatively, D is TRBD1 (6 bases). The V end lost 1 base, the J end lost 0 bases, and 15 bases lay between the germline ends. CDR1 is SGHVS and CDR2 is FQNEAQ in the germline V gene. The CDR3 contains 17 residues. The CDR3, as DNA: TGTGCCAGCAGCTTAGTCACCGGGGCAGGGGCTAACTATGGCTACACCTTC. Amino acids: CASSLVTGAGANYGYTF.

This clone appeared a single time. This rearrangement joins TRBV2 to TRBJ2-1, with a possible D match to TRBD2 (5 bases). The CDR3 length is 11 residues. Germline V gene lookup returns CDR1 SNHLY and CDR2 FYNNEI. V was cut by 6 bases and J by 7 bases, with 7 bases left in between. CDR3 bases: TGTGCCAGCAGAGGAGGAAATGAGCAGTTCTTC. Translation gives CASRGGNEQFF.

This chain links TRBV6-1 with TRBJ1-6; D gene uncertain. Germline V gene lookup returns CDR1 MNHNS and CDR2 SASEGT. The CDR3 length is 13 residues. Trimming pared 6 bases from V and 4 bases from J, leaving 7 bases between. CDR3 loop: CASRPGYNSPLHF. The CDR3 nucleotides read TGTGCCAGCAGGCCAGGTTATAATTCACCCCTCCACTTT.